A single sample gave rise to the 11 T cell receptor beta chains below, sequenced in a study of neurological immune-mediated disorders. TCRdb re-called the 5' RACE reads with MiXCR, one entry per CDR3 protein. The data hold 40,000 or so distinct CDR3 sequences, with more than 6.5% observed a single time. Sequenced input: PBMCs. The origin of the receptors is a woman between 40 and 55 years old in good health.

This clonotype has ten or more counts. The chain has TRBV9 and TRBJ2-5, with 7 bases aligning to TRBD1. J was trimmed by 2 bases and V by 3 bases; bases with no gene match: 4. Germline CDR1 is SGDLS and CDR2 is YYNGEE. The CDR3 contains 14 residues. The CDR3 DNA reads TGTGCCAGCAGCGCCCCGGGACAGCAAGAGACCCAGTACTTC. This sequence encodes CASSAPGQQETQYF.

This clonotype ranks as medium-sized. The chain joins TRBV5-1 to TRBJ1-2; D ambiguous. Trimming took off 0 bases at V and 8 bases at J, with 8 bases between the two ends. This CDR3 is 12 amino acids long. Germline CDR1 and CDR2: SGHRS and YFSETQ. The CDR3 DNA reads TGCGCCAGCAGCTTGGAGGCCAGGGGCTACACCTTC. Its translation: CASSLEARGYTF.

This clonotype was found many times. The J gene is TRBJ1-5, the V gene TRBV12-3 or TRBV12-4, with 10 nucleotides matching TRBD1. Trimming at V came to 5 bases and at J to 0 bases, leaving 13 bases not matched to a gene. The CDR3 totals 19 residues. In DNA form, the CDR3 reads TGTGCCAGCAGTCGCCGAGGACAGGGGGGAACCTCTAGCAATCAGCCCCAGCATTTT. Translation: CASSRRGQGGTSSNQPQHF.

The sample holds many counts of this clonotype. The chain uses TRBV20-1 and TRBJ2-3; 7 bases are a match to TRBD1. V trimming: 4 bases; J trimming: 2 bases; junction bases outside the gene matches: 15. Germline V gene sequence: CDR1 DFQATT, CDR2 SNEGSKA (reference sequence). The CDR3 is 17 amino acids. The DNA of the CDR3 is TGCAGTGCTACTGTACAGGGGCGGGTTGGGAACACAGATACGCAGTATTTT. Protein sequence: CSATVQGRVGNTDTQYF.

In this sample, this clonotype turned up many times. The V and J genes are TRBV6-6 and TRBJ2-3; D is undetermined. V lost 7 bases to trimming and J lost 6 bases, with 11 bases between them. CDR1 is MNHNY, CDR2 SVGAGI, per germline (reference sequence). The CDR3 loop spans 12 amino acids. Here the CDR3 reads CASTFDADTQYF. Here the CDR3 DNA reads TGTGCCAGCACCTTCGACGCGGATACGCAGTATTTT.

This clonotype is medium-sized (0.01 to 0.1%) in the sample. The CDR3 region is CSASVAGASTDTQYF. CDR3 nucleotide sequence: TGCAGTGCTAGCGTAGCGGGGGCCAGCACAGATACGCAGTATTTT. The gene calls are TRBV20-1 and TRBJ2-3, with TRBD2 matching over 9 bases. Trimming removed 3 bases from V and 0 bases from J; junction bases left unmatched: 4. The CDR3 is 15 residues long. Per germline, CDR1 DFQATT and CDR2 SNEGSKA (reference sequence).

This clonotype came up many times. The chain has TRBV7-9 and TRBJ1-2; weak D call: TRBD1 (5 bases). The CDR3 extends over 15 amino acids. Germline V gene data show CDR1 as SEHNR and CDR2 as FQNEAQ (reference sequence). Trimming took 1 base from V and 6 from J, leaving 15 bases between them. This CDR3 reads CASSLGFVRDHGYTF. The CDR3 DNA reads TGTGCCAGCAGCTTAGGTTTTGTAAGGGACCATGGCTACACCTTC. Combining the CDR3 with reference TRBV7-9 and TRBJ1-2 gives the whole variable domain DTGVSQNPRHKITKRGQNVTFRCDPISEHNRLYWYRQTLGQGPEFLTYFQNEAQLEKSRLLSDRFSAERPKGSFSTLEIQRTEQGDSAMYLCASSLGFVRDHGYTFGSGTRLTVV.

There are many counts of this clonotype. The gene calls are TRBV7-6 and TRBJ2-2; 7 nucleotides line up with TRBD1. The trim removed 5 bases at V and 0 bases at J, leaving 3 bases unmatched. Germline values: CDR1 SGHVS, CDR2 FNYEAQ. The CDR3 runs 15 residues. The CDR3 region is CASSRTGANTGELFF. CDR3 nucleotides: TGTGCCAGCAGCCGTACAGGGGCGAACACCGGGGAGCTGTTTTTT. Full variable domain (outside the CDR3, taken from reference TRBV7-6 and TRBJ2-2): GAGVSQSPRYKVTKRGQDVALRCDPISGHVSLYWYRQALGQGPEFLTYFNYEAQQDKSGLPNDRFSAERPEGSISTLTIQRTEQRDSAMYRCASSRTGANTGELFFGEGSRLTVL.

This clonotype was counted ten times or more. The rearrangement uses TRBV5-1 and TRBJ2-3; D may match TRBD1 or TRBD2 (6 bases each). The CDR3 has 15 residues. The V gene lost 3 bases and the J gene lost 6 bases, with 17 bases spanning the gap. Per germline, CDR1 SGHRS and CDR2 YFSETQ. The CDR3 DNA sequence: TGCGCCAGCAGCTCCTTAGGGGGGCCAGGGGATACGCAGTATTTT. Protein: CASSSLGGPGDTQYF.

This clonotype came up a few times. A clone one base away is much larger, so this may be a read error. The gene calls are TRBV5-6 and TRBJ1-2; weak D call: TRBD1 (5 bases). Germline assignment: CDR1 SGHDT and CDR2 YYEEEE. This CDR3 has 14 amino acids. The CDR3 reads CVSSRDGTNYGYTF. The CDR3 DNA reads TGTGTCAGCAGCCGGGACGGGACTAACTATGGCTACACCTTC. Looking up the rest from reference TRBV5-6 and TRBJ1-2 gives the full variable domain: DAGVTQSPTHLIKTRGQQVTLRCSPKSGHDTVSWYQQALGQGPQFIFQYYEEEERQRGNFPDRFSGHQFPNYSSELNVNALLLGDSALYLCVSSRDGTNYGYTFGSGTRLTVV.

A remark on this clonotype: At one end the junction does not follow the germline gene, possibly because of a read error. The rearrangement joins TRBV7-8 to TRBJ1-5; TRBD1 matches at 8 bases. From germline, CDR1 is SGHVS and CDR2 FQNEAQ. The length of the CDR3 is 16 residues. The CDR3 coding sequence is TGTGCCAGCAGCTCCAAACAGGGGGAGAGCAATAAGCCCCAGCATTTT. Translating it yields CASSSKQGESNKPQHF. The entire variable domain, with the rest obtained from reference TRBV7-8 and TRBJ1-5, is as follows: GAGVSQSPRYKVAKRGQDVALRCDPISGHVSLFWYQQALGQGPEFLTYFQNEAQLDKSGLPSDRFFAERPEGSVSTLKIQRTQQEDSAVYLCASSSKQGESNKPQHFGDGTRLSIL.